There are many counts of the clone carrying this TCR beta chain. Its antigen is undetermined. The data are from a study of T cells in Graves' hyperthyroidism and ophthalmopathy. Notes on the study in general: Most thyroid clonotypes expanded above 0.001 appeared in blood too.

RNA transcripts provided the source from which TCR beta CDR3 regions were amplified. First-round RT-PCR targeting the TCR CDR3 was performed with the HTBI primer set. TCRdb ran MiXCR on the multiplex PCR reads and lists one entry per CDR3 protein. The sample carries over 650,000 distinct CDR3 sequences, about a sixth recorded once. V was cut by 4 bases and J by 6 bases, with 13 bases left in between. The CDR3 length is 14 residues. The chain links TRBV12-3 or TRBV12-4 to TRBJ1-5, with D possibly TRBD1 on 6 matching bases. This sequence originates from a man aged 18 to 29 with Graves' hyperthyroidism. The sequencing input was blood. This CDR3 reads CASSWEDSSQPQHF. CDR3 sequence (DNA): TGTGCCAGCAGTTGGGAGGACAGTAGTCAGCCCCAGCATTTT.